Listed below are T cell receptor beta chains from one sample, sequenced in a study of shared clonotypes between healthy human individuals. TCRdb's table, derived via immunoSEQ multiplex PCR, lists solely in-frame clones and lacks some. The data show tens of thousands of clones, roughly three fifths seen once. The sequenced sample was memory CD8+ T cells sorted from blood. The source is a man aged 30 to 45 in good health. CDR3s include the opening cysteine and the closing phenylalanine or tryptophan. A D gene is named only where the DNA matches it firmly. Some rows mark clone size as missing; the rest say once, few, many or name a class of expanded clone.

D: -
size: -
J: TRBJ2-1
V: TRBV4-2
CDR3: CASSWMGDEQFF
DNA: TGTGCCAGCAGCTGGATGGGGGATGAGCAGTTCTTC

D: TRBD2
size: -
J: TRBJ2-1
V: TRBV11-2
CDR3: CASSLTTSGRYNEQFF
DNA: TGTGCCAGCAGCTTAACGACTAGCGGGAGATACAATGAGCAGTTCTTC

D: -
size: few
J: TRBJ2-2
V: TRBV7-9
CDR3: CASSLVKNTGELFF
DNA: TGTGCCAGCAGCTTAGTCAAGAACACCGGGGAGCTGTTTTTT

D: -
size: -
J: TRBJ2-3
V: TRBV10-3
CDR3: CAISESGGRPDTQYF
DNA: TGTGCCATCAGTGAGTCTGGCGGACGTCCAGATACGCAGTATTTT

D: -
size: few
J: TRBJ2-7
V: TRBV29-1
CDR3: CSVDGTPFAEQYF
DNA: TGCAGCGTTGACGGGACCCCTTTTGCCGAGCAGTACTTC

D: -
size: -
J: TRBJ2-2
V: TRBV7-2
CDR3: CASSLVSTGELFF
DNA: TGTGCCAGCAGCTTAGTCTCAACGGGGGAGCTGTTTTTT

D: TRBD1
size: -
J: TRBJ2-7
V: TRBV7-6
CDR3: CASSPGTGAEQYF
DNA: TGTGCCAGCAGCCCCGGGACAGGTGCCGAGCAGTACTTC

D: -
size: many
J: TRBJ2-7
V: TRBV9
CDR3: CASSPRRGAGLDYEQYF
DNA: TGTGCCAGCAGCCCGAGACGGGGGGCGGGACTCGACTACGAGCAGTACTTC

D: TRBD2
size: -
J: TRBJ2-1
V: TRBV7-9
CDR3: CASSLASGRAYEQFF
DNA: TGTGCCAGCAGCTTAGCAAGCGGGAGGGCGTATGAGCAGTTCTTC

D: -
size: -
J: TRBJ1-1
V: TRBV5-5
CDR3: CASSTEWTANTEAFF
DNA: TGTGCCAGCTCAACGGAGTGGACGGCGAACACTGAAGCTTTCTTT

D: TRBD2
size: -
J: TRBJ2-2
V: TRBV4-1
CDR3: CASSQEAGLTGELFF
DNA: TGCGCCAGCAGCCAAGAAGCGGGACTCACCGGGGAGCTGTTTTTT

D: -
size: -
J: TRBJ2-7
V: TRBV6-1
CDR3: CASSEREWHEQYF
DNA: TGTGCCAGCAGTGAAAGGGAGTGGCACGAGCAGTACTTC

D: -
size: -
J: TRBJ2-7
V: TRBV6-5
CDR3: CASRSSRYEQYF
DNA: TGTGCCAGCAGATCCTCACGATACGAGCAGTACTTC

D: -
size: -
J: TRBJ2-2
V: TRBV7-2
CDR3: CASSFWGGTGELFF
DNA: TGTGCCAGCAGCTTCTGGGGCGGAACCGGGGAGCTGTTTTTT

D: TRBD1
size: once
J: TRBJ2-7
V: TRBV6-5
CDR3: CASSSTGAYEQYF
DNA: TGTGCCAGCAGTTCGACAGGGGCCTACGAGCAGTACTTC

D: -
size: -
J: TRBJ1-1
V: TRBV4-1
CDR3: CASSHNNMNTEAFF
DNA: TGCGCCAGCAGCCATAACAATATGAACACTGAAGCTTTCTTT

D: -
size: -
J: TRBJ1-5
V: TRBV4-1
CDR3: CASSWALEKPQHF
DNA: TGCGCCAGCAGCTGGGCTTTAGAAAAGCCCCAGCATTTT

D: -
size: few
J: TRBJ2-7
V: TRBV28
CDR3: CASTQGNYEQYF
DNA: TGTGCCAGCACACAGGGAAACTACGAGCAGTACTTC

D: TRBD2
size: -
J: TRBJ2-2
V: TRBV6-1
CDR3: CASSELSGSAGELFF
DNA: TGTGCCAGCAGTGAACTTAGCGGGAGCGCCGGGGAGCTGTTTTTT